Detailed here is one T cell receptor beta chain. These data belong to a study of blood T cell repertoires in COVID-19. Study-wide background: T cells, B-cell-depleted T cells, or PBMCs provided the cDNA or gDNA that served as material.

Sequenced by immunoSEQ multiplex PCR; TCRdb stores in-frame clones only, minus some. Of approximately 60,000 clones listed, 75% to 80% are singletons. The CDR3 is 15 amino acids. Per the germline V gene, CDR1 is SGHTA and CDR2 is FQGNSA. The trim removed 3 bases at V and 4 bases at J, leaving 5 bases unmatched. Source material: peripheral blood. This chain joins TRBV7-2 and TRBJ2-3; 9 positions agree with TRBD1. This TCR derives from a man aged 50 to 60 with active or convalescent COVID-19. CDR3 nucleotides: TGTGCCAGCAGCTTGGACAGGGGTTGGTCAGATACGCAGTATTTT. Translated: CASSLDRGWSDTQYF.